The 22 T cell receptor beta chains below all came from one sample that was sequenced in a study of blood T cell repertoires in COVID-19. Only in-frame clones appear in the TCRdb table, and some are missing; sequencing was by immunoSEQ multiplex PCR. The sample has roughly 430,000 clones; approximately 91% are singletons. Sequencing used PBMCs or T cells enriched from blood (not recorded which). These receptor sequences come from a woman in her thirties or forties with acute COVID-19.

CDR3 amino acids: CASRGQANIQYF. DNA of the CDR3: TGTGCCAGCAGGGGACAGGCAAACATTCAGTACTTC. The J gene is TRBJ2-4, the V gene TRBV5-6; 8 nucleotides agree with TRBD1. V gave up 5 bases and J gave up 6 bases; unmatched junction bases: 1. There are 12 residues in the CDR3. CDR1 and CDR2 from the germline V gene are SGHDT and YYEEEE.

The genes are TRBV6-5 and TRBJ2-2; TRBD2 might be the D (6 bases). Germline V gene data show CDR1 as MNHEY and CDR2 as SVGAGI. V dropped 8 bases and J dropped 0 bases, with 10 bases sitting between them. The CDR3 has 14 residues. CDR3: CASRAGSNTGELFF. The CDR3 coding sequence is TGTGCCAGCCGGGCGGGGTCGAACACCGGGGAGCTGTTTTTT.

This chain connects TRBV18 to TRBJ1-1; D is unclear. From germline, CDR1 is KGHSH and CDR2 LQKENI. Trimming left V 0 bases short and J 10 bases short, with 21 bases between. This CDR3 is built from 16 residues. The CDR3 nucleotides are TGTGCCAGCTCACCACCGCACAGAACTGGATCTAATGGAGCTTTCTTT. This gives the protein CASSPPHRTGSNGAFF.

CDR3 loop: CASSIPGGRSYNEQFF. The DNA of the CDR3 is TGTGCCAGTAGTATCCCGGGGGGACGCTCCTACAATGAGCAGTTCTTC. The chain uses TRBV19 and TRBJ2-1, with TRBD2 matching 7 bases. Per the germline V gene, CDR1 is LNHDA and CDR2 is SQIVND (reference sequence). V was clipped by 3 bases and J by 0 bases; unmatched bases: 5. The CDR3 contains 16 residues.

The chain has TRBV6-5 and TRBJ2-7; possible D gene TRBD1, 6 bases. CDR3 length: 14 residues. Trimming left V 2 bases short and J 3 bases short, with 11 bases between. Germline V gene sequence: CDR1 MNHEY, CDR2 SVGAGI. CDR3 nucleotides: TGTGCCAGCAGTTACGGTGCCAGGGGCTACGAGCAGTACTTC. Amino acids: CASSYGARGYEQYF.

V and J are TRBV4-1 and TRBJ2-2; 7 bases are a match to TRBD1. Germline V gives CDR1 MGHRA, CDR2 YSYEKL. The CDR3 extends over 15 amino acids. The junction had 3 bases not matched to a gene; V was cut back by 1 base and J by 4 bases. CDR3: CASSQAGGFTGELFF. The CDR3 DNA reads TGCGCCAGCAGCCAAGCAGGGGGTTTCACCGGGGAGCTGTTTTTT.

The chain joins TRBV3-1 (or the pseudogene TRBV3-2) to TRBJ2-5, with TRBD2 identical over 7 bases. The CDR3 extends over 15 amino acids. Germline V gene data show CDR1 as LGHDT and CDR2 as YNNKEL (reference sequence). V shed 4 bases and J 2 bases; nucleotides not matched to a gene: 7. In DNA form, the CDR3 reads TGTGCCAGCAGCCCTCTCAGCGGGGCGCAAGAGACCCAGTACTTC. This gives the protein CASSPLSGAQETQYF.

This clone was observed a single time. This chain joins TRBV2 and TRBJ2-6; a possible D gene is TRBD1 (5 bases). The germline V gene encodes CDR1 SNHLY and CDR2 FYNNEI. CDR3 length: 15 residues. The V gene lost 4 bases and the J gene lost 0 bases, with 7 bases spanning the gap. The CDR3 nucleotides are TGTGCCAGCAGTGGGGGCAGCTCTGGGGCCAACGTCCTGACTTTC. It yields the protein CASSGGSSGANVLTF.

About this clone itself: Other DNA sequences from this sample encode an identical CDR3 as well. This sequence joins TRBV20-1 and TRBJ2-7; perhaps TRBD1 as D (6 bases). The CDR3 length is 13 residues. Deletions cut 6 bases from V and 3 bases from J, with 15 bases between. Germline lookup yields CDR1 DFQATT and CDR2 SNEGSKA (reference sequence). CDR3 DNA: TGCAGTGCAAGTCCACAGGGATTCTACGAGCAGTACTTC. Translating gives CSASPQGFYEQYF.

CDR3 residues: CASGLVLDGNSNQPQHF. In nucleotides, the CDR3 is TGTGCTAGTGGTTTGGTACTCGATGGTAATAGCAATCAGCCCCAGCATTTT. The chain employs TRBV12-5 and TRBJ1-5, with D uncertain. CDR3 length: 17 residues. CDR1 is LGHNT and CDR2 is FRNRAP in the germline V gene. The V end lost 0 bases, the J end lost 0 bases, and 12 bases lay between the germline ends.

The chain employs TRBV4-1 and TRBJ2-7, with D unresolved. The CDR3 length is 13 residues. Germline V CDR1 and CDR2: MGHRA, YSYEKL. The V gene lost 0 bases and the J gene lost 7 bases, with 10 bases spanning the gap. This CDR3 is CASSQDPGREQYF. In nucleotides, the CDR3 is TGCGCCAGCAGCCAAGATCCGGGTAGGGAGCAGTACTTC.

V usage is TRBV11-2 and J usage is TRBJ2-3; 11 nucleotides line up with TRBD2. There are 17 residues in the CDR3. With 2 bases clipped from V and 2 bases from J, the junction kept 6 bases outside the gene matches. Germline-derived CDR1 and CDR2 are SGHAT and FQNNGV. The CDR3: CASSLKSSGGHTDTQYF. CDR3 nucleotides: TGTGCCAGCAGCTTAAAGTCTAGCGGGGGGCACACAGATACGCAGTATTTT.

The CDR3 DNA follows: TGTGCCAGCAGCTTAGCGGGGCAGGGGGAGTCAGATACGCAGTATTTT. It encodes CASSLAGQGESDTQYF. V gene TRBV11-2 combines with J gene TRBJ2-3; TRBD1 agrees at 7 bases. J was trimmed by 4 bases and V by 1 base; bases with no gene match: 8. The germline V gene has CDR1 SGHAT and CDR2 FQNNGV. The CDR3 loop spans 16 amino acids.

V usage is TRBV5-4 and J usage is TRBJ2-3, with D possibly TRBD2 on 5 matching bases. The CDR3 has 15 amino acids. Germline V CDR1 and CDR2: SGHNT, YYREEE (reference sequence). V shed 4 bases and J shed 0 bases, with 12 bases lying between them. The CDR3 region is CASSKGLGSTDTQYF. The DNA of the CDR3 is TGTGCCAGCAGCAAAGGACTGGGGAGCACAGATACGCAGTATTTT.

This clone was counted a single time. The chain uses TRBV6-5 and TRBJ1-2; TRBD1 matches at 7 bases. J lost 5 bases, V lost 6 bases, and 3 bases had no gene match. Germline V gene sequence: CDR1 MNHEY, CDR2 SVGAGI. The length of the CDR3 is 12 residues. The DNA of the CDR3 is TGTGCCAGCAGCGGGACAGAGTATGGCTACACCTTC. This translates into CASSGTEYGYTF.

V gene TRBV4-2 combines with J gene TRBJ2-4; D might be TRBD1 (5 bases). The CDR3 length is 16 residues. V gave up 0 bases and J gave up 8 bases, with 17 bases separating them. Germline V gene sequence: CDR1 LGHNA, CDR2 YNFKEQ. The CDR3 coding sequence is TGTGCCAGCAGCCAAGATGGGGCAATGCCTGGGGACATTCAGTACTTC. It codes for CASSQDGAMPGDIQYF.

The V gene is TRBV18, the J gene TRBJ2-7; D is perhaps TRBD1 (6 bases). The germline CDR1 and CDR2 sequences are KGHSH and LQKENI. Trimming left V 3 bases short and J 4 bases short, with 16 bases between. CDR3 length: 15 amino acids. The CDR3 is CASSPPGRQGYEQYF. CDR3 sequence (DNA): TGTGCCAGCTCACCCCCGGGGCGGCAGGGGTACGAGCAGTACTTC.

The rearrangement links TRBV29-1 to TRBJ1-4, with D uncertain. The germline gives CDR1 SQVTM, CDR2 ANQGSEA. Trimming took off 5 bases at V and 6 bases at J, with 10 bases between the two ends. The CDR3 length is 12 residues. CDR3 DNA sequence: TGCAGCGTTAGCGGGTCTGATGAAAAACTGTTTTTT. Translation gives CSVSGSDEKLFF.

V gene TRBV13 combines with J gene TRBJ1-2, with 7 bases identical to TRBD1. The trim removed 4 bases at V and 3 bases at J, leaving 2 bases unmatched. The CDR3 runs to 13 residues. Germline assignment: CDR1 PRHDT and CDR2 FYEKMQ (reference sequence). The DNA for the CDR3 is TGTGCCAGCAGCTCCACAGGGGACTATGGCTACACCTTC. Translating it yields CASSSTGDYGYTF.

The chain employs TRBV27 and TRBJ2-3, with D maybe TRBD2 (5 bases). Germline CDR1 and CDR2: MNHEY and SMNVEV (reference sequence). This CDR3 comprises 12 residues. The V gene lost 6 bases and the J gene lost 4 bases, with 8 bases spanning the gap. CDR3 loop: CASRAGSDTQYF. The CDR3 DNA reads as TGTGCCAGCAGGGCGGGCTCAGATACGCAGTATTTT.

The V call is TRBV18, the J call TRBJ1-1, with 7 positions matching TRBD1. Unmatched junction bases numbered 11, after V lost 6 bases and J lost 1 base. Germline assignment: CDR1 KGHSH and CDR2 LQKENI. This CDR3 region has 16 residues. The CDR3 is CASSHSRDRENTEAFF. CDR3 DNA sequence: TGTGCCAGCTCGCATAGCCGGGACAGAGAGAACACTGAAGCTTTCTTT.

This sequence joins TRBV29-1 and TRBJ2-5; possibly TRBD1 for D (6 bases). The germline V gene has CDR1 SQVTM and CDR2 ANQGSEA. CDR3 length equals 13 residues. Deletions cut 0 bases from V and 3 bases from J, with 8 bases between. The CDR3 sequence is CSVEETGEETQYF. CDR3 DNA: TGCAGCGTTGAAGAGACAGGAGAAGAGACCCAGTACTTC.